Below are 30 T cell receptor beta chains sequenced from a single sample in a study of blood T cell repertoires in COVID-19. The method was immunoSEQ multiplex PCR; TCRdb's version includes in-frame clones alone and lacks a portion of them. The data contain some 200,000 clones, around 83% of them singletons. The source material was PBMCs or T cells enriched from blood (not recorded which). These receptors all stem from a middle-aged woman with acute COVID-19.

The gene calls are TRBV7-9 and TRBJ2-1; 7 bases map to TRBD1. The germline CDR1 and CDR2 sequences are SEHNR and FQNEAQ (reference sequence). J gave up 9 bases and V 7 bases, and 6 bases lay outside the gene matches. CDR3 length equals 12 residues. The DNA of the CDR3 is TGTGCCAGCAACACGGGACAGTCTGAGCAGTTCTTC. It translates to CASNTGQSEQFF.

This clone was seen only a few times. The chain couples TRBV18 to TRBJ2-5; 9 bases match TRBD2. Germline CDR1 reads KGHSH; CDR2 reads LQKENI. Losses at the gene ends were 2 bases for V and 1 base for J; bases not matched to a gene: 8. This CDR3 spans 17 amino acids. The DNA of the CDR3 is TGTGCCAGCTCACCAGCCGGGACTAGCAGACCCCAAGAGACCCAGTACTTC. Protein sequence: CASSPAGTSRPQETQYF.

The CDR3, as DNA: TGTGCCAGCAGCCTCCGGAGGGCTGGAAACACCATATATTTT. It yields the protein CASSLRRAGNTIYF. V usage is TRBV6-5 and J usage is TRBJ1-3; D ambiguous. Per the germline V gene, CDR1 is MNHEY and CDR2 is SVGAGI. CDR3 size: 14 residues. The V gene lost 6 bases and the J gene lost 2 bases, with 11 bases spanning the gap.

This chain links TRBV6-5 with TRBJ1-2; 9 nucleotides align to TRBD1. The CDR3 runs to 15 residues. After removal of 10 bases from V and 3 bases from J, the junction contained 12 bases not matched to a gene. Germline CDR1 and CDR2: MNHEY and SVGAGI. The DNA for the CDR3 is TGTGCCACCCAATCCGGGACAGGGCGATACTATGGCTACACCTTC. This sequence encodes CATQSGTGRYYGYTF.

The DNA for the CDR3 is TGTGCCAGCAGCTTAGGAGCTAGCGGGTTTCGCACAGATACGCAGTATTTT. It yields the protein CASSLGASGFRTDTQYF. V and J are TRBV7-6 and TRBJ2-3; 8 bases map to TRBD2. The germline V gene encodes CDR1 SGHVS and CDR2 FNYEAQ. V trimming: 1 base; J trimming: 1 base; junction bases outside the gene matches: 7. This CDR3 spans 17 amino acids.

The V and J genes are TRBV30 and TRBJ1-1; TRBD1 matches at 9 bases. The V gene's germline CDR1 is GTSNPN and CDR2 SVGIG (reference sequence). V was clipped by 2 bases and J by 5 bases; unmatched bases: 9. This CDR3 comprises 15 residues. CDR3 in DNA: TGTGCCTGGAGTAACCACAGGGGGCAAATGACTGAAGCTTTCTTT. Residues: CAWSNHRGQMTEAFF. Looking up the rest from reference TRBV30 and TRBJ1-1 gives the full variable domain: SQTIHQWPATLVQPVGSPLSLECTVEGTSNPNLYWYRQAAGRGLQLLFYSVGIGQISSEVPQNLSASRPQDRQFILSSKKLLLSDSGFYLCAWSNHRGQMTEAFFGQGTRLTVV.

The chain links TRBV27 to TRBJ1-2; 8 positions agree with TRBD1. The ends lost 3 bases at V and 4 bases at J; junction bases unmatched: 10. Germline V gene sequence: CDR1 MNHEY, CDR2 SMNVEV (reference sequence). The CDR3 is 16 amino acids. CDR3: CASSFQGQGRGYGYTF. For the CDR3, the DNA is TGTGCCAGCAGTTTTCAAGGACAGGGCCGGGGCTATGGCTACACCTTC.

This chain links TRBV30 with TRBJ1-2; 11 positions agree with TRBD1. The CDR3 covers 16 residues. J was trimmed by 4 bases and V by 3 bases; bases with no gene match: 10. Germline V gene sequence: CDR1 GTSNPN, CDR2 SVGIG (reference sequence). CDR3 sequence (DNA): TGTGCCTGGAGGGACAGGGGGCGCAGGGATCTCTATGGCTACACCTTC. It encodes CAWRDRGRRDLYGYTF.

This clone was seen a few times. The CDR3 is CASSFNDGNEQFF. The CDR3 bases are TGTGCCAGCAGCTTTAACGACGGGAATGAGCAGTTCTTC. This rearrangement joins TRBV11-2 to TRBJ2-1; D remains unclear. The V and J ends lost 3 bases and 7 bases respectively, with 10 bases between them. The CDR3 has 13 residues. The germline CDR1 and CDR2 sequences are SGHAT and FQNNGV.

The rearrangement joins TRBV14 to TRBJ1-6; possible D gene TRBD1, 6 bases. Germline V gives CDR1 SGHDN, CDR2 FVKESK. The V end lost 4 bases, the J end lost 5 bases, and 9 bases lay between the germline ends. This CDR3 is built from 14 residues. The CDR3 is CASSPTGHNSPLHF. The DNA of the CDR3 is TGTGCCAGCAGCCCTACAGGGCATAATTCACCCCTCCACTTT. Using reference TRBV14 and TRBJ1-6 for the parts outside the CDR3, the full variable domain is EAGVTQFPSHSVIEKGQTVTLRCDPISGHDNLYWYRRVMGKEIKFLLHFVKESKQDESGMPNNRFLAERTGGTYSTLKVQPAELEDSGVYFCASSPTGHNSPLHFGNGTRLTVT.

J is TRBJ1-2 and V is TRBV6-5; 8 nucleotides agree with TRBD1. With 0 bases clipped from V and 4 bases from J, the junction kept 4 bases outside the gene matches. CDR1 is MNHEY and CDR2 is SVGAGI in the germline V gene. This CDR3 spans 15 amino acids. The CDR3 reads CASSYSTGVGYGYTF. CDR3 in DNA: TGTGCCAGCAGTTACTCGACAGGGGTCGGCTATGGCTACACCTTC.

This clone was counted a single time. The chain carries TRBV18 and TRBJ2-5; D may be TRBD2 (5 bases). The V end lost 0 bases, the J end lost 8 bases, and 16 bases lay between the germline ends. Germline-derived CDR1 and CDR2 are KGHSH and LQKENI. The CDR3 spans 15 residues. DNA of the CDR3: TGTGCCAGCTCACCACCTGCTCAGAGCGAGGGTACCCAGTACTTC. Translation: CASSPPAQSEGTQYF.

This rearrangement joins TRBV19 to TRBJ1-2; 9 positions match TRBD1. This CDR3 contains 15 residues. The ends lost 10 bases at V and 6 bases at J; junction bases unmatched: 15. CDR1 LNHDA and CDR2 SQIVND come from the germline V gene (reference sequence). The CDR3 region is CATRGGTGSNNGYTF. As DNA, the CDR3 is TGTGCCACTAGAGGGGGGACAGGGAGTAATAATGGCTACACCTTC. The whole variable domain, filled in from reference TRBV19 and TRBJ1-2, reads DGGITQSPKYLFRKEGQNVTLSCEQNLNHDAMYWYRQDPGQGLRLIYYSQIVNDFQKGDIAEGYSVSREKKESFPLTVTSAQKNPTAFYLCATRGGTGSNNGYTFGSGTRLTVV.

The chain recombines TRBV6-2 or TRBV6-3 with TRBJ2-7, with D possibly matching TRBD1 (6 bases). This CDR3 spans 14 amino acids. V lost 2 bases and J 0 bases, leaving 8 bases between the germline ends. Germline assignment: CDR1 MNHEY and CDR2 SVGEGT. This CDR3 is CASSYGQSSYEQYF. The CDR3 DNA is TGTGCCAGCAGTTACGGACAGAGCTCCTACGAGCAGTACTTC.

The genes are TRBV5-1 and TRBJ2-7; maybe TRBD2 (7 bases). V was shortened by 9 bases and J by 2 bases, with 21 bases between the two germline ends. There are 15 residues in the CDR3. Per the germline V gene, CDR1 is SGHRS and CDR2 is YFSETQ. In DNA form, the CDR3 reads TGCGCCACCAGTCCTCGAGGGGGAGGGCCCTACGAGCAGTACTTC. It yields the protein CATSPRGGGPYEQYF.

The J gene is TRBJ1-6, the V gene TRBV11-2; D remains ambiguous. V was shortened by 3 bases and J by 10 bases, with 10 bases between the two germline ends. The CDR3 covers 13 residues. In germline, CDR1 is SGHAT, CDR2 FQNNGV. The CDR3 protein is CASSLEGRSPLHF. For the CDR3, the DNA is TGTGCCAGCAGCTTGGAGGGTAGATCACCCCTCCACTTT.

This CDR3 reads CASSQGNRAGSPLHF. Written as DNA, the CDR3 is TGCGCCAGCAGCCAGGGGAACAGGGCTGGCTCACCCCTCCACTTT. This rearrangement joins TRBV4-1 to TRBJ1-6; D is possibly TRBD1 (6 bases). V was trimmed by 3 bases and J by 10 bases, leaving 16 bases between them. Germline-derived CDR1 and CDR2 are MGHRA and YSYEKL. CDR3 length equals 15 residues.

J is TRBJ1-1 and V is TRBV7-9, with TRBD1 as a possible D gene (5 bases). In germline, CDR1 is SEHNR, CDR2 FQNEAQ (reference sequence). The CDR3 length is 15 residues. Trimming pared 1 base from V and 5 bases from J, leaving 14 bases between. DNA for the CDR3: TGTGCCAGCAGCTTAGGTGGGGCGGGGCGGACTGAAGCTTTCTTT. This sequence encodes CASSLGGAGRTEAFF. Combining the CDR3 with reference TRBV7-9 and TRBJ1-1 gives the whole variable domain DTGVSQNPRHKITKRGQNVTFRCDPISEHNRLYWYRQTLGQGPEFLTYFQNEAQLEKSRLLSDRFSAERPKGSFSTLEIQRTEQGDSAMYLCASSLGGAGRTEAFFGQGTRLTVV.

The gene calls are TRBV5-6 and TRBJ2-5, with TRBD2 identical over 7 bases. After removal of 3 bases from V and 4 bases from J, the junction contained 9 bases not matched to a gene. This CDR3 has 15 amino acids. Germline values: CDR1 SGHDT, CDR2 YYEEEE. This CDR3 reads CASSSPRGEVETQYF. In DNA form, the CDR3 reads TGTGCCAGCAGCTCCCCTCGGGGGGAGGTAGAGACCCAGTACTTC.

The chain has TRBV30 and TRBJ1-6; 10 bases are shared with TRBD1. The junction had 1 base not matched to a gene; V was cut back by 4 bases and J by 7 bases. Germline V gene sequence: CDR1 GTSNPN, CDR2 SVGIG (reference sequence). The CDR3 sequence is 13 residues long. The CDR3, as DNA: TGTGCCTGGAAGGGACAGGGGAATTCACCCCTCCACTTT. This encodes CAWKGQGNSPLHF.

The CDR3 reads CASSELSGGRDTQYF. CDR3 in DNA: TGCGCCAGCAGTGAGTTGAGCGGGGGCCGGGATACGCAGTATTTT. This chain joins TRBV10-2 and TRBJ2-3, with 8 bases fitting TRBD2. Germline V gene lookup returns CDR1 WSHSY and CDR2 SAAADI. The CDR3 runs to 15 residues. Trimming at V came to 1 base and at J to 6 bases, leaving 6 bases not matched to a gene.

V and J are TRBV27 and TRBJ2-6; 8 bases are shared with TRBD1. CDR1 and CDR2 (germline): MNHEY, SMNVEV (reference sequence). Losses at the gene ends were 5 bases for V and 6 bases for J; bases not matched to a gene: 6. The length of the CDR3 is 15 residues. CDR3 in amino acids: CASSPRQGPANVLTF. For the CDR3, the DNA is TGTGCCAGCAGTCCGCGACAGGGGCCGGCCAACGTCCTGACTTTC.

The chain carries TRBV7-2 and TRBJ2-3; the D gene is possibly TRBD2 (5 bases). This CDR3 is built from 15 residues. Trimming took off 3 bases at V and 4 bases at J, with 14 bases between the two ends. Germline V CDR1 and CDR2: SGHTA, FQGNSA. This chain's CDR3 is CASSLGAAQSDTQYF. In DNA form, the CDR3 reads TGTGCCAGCAGCTTGGGAGCGGCTCAATCAGATACGCAGTATTTT.

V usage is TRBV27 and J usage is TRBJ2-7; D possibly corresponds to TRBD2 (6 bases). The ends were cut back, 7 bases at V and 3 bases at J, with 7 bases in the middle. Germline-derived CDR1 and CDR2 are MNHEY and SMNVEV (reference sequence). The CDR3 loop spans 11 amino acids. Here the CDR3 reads CASTGGYEQYF. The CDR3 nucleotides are TGTGCCAGCACCGGGGGCTACGAGCAGTACTTC.

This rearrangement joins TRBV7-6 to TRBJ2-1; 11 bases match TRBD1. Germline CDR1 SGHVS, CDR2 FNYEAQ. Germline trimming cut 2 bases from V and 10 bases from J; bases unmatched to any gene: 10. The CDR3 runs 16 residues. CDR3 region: CASSLPGTGGIGEQFF. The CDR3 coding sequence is TGTGCCAGCAGCTTACCCGGGACAGGGGGTATCGGAGAGCAGTTCTTC.

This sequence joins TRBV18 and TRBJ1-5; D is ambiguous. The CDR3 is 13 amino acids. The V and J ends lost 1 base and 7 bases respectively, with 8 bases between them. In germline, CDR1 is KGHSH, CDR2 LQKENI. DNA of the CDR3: TGTGCCAGCTCACCACTACCCGAGCAGCCCCAGCATTTT. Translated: CASSPLPEQPQHF.

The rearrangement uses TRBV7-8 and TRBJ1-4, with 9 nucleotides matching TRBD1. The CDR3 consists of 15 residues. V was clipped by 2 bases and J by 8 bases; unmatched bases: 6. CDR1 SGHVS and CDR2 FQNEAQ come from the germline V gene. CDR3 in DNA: TGTGCCAGCAGCTTAAACAGGGGGCCGTCGGAAAAACTGTTTTTT. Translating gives CASSLNRGPSEKLFF. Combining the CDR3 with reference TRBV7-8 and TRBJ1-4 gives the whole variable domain GAGVSQSPRYKVAKRGQDVALRCDPISGHVSLFWYQQALGQGPEFLTYFQNEAQLDKSGLPSDRFFAERPEGSVSTLKIQRTQQEDSAVYLCASSLNRGPSEKLFFGSGTQLSVL.

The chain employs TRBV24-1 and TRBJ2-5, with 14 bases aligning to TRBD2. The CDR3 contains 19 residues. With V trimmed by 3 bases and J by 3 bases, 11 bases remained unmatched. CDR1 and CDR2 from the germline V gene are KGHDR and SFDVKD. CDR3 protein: CATSDAIGTSGGKKETQYF. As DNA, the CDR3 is TGTGCCACCAGTGATGCTATCGGGACTAGCGGGGGTAAAAAAGAGACCCAGTACTTC.

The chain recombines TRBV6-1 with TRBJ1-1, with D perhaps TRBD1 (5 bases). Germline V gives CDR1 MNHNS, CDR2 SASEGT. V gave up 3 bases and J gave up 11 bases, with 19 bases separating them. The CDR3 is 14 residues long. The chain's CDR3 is CASSDPGDGGCAFF. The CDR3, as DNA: TGTGCCAGCAGTGATCCGGGGGACGGCGGCTGCGCTTTCTTT.

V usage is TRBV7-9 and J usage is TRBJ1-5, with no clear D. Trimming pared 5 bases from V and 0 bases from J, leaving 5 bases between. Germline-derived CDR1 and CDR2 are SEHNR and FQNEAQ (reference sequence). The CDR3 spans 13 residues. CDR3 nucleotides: TGTGCCAGCAGCCTGTCTAGCAATCAGCCCCAGCATTTT. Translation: CASSLSSNQPQHF.